One and the same sample provided the 21 T cell receptor beta chains below, sequenced in a study of cytomegalovirus exposure and HLA in healthy donors. The PCR ran on 60 Vbeta and 13 Jbeta primers. The repertoire was sequenced with immunoSEQ multiplex PCR; TCRdb's copy has only in-frame clones and lacks some. Here the sample spans roughly 180,000 clones, 75% to 80% being singletons. The sequencing input was PBMCs. Source of these receptors: a man aged 45 to 65 in good health and CMV-seropositive.

The genes are TRBV5-1 and TRBJ1-1; 8 nucleotides match TRBD1. The trim removed 0 bases at V and 12 bases at J, leaving 4 bases unmatched. Germline V CDR1 and CDR2: SGHRS, YFSETQ. The length of the CDR3 is 12 residues. The CDR3 loop is CASSLGQGRTFF. The CDR3 nucleotides read TGCGCCAGCAGCTTGGGACAGGGGCGAACTTTCTTT.

This clone appeared once. This sequence joins TRBV2 and TRBJ2-1; 8 bases fit TRBD2. This CDR3 has 10 amino acids. With 11 bases clipped from V and 9 bases from J, the junction kept 3 bases outside the gene matches. Germline V CDR1 and CDR2: SNHLY, FYNNEI. The CDR3 sequence: CAYRGGEQFF. The CDR3, as DNA: TGTGCCTATCGGGGGGGTGAGCAGTTCTTC.

The V and J genes are TRBV5-1 and TRBJ1-4; D ambiguous. V was pared by 0 bases and J by 5 bases, with 8 bases between. The CDR3 sequence is 14 residues long. The V gene's germline CDR1 is SGHRS and CDR2 YFSETQ. CDR3 in DNA: TGCGCCAGCAGCTTGGGGCGACAAAATGAAAAACTGTTTTTT. Amino acid sequence: CASSLGRQNEKLFF.

The rearrangement links TRBV30 to TRBJ1-2; 10 bases match TRBD1. Trimming took 4 bases from V and 8 from J; bases not matched to a gene: 10. CDR1 and CDR2 (germline): GTSNPN, SVGIG (reference sequence). This CDR3 is built from 14 residues. The CDR3 spells CAWIRGQGNWGYTF. CDR3 DNA: TGTGCCTGGATAAGGGGACAGGGGAACTGGGGCTACACCTTC.

The chain employs TRBV30 and TRBJ1-6; 9 positions match TRBD1. V dropped 5 bases and J dropped 15; count of bases not matched to a gene: 14. From germline, CDR1 is GTSNPN and CDR2 SVGIG (reference sequence). This CDR3 is built from 14 residues. CDR3 in DNA: TGTGCCTGGGTCAGACAGGACAGGGGCGGGAACCTCCACTTT. Translated, it gives CAWVRQDRGGNLHF.

V and J are TRBV19 and TRBJ2-2; 11 nucleotides line up with TRBD1. Germline CDR1 reads LNHDA; CDR2 reads SQIVND (reference sequence). This CDR3 region has 16 residues. J lost 3 bases, V lost 3 bases, and 3 bases had no gene match. The CDR3 DNA reads as TGTGCCAGTAGTATTCGGGGACAGGGGGACACCGGGGAGCTGTTTTTT. Protein: CASSIRGQGDTGELFF.

The chain carries TRBV7-8 and TRBJ2-7; 7 bases are shared with TRBD1. The CDR3 consists of 17 residues. From germline, CDR1 is SGHVS and CDR2 FQNEAQ. After removal of 3 bases from V and 4 bases from J, the junction contained 15 bases not matched to a gene. The CDR3 is CASSFGGQFKVNYEQYF. The CDR3 region has the DNA TGTGCCAGCAGCTTTGGGGGACAGTTTAAGGTAAATTACGAGCAGTACTTC.

This clone was counted only a few times. The chain employs TRBV29-1 and TRBJ2-2; TRBD1 aligns across 7 bases. J was trimmed by 6 bases and V by 0 bases; bases with no gene match: 10. CDR1 SQVTM and CDR2 ANQGSEA come from the germline V gene. This CDR3 contains 16 residues. The CDR3 coding sequence is TGCAGCGTTGAAGATCAGTGGGCAGGGGGTCCCGGGGAGCTGTTTTTT. It translates to CSVEDQWAGGPGELFF.

The chain carries TRBV13 and TRBJ2-5, with 12 bases that match TRBD2. Germline V gene lookup returns CDR1 PRHDT and CDR2 FYEKMQ (reference sequence). The junction had 8 bases not matched to a gene; V was cut back by 5 bases and J by 4 bases. CDR3 length equals 16 residues. DNA of the CDR3: TGTGCCAGCAGCGTGTCACTAGCGGGGGGTCTAGAGACCCAGTACTTC. It translates to CASSVSLAGGLETQYF. Complete variable domain (other parts from reference TRBV13 and TRBJ2-5): AAGVIQSPRHLIKEKRETATLKCYPIPRHDTVYWYQQGPGQDPQFLISFYEKMQSDKGSIPDRFSAQQFSDYHSELNMSSLELGDSALYFCASSVSLAGGLETQYFGPGTRLLVL.

The chain uses TRBV5-6 and TRBJ2-1; 10 positions match TRBD2. V was clipped by 4 bases and J by 6 bases; unmatched bases: 19. Per germline, CDR1 SGHDT and CDR2 YYEEEE. The CDR3 is made up of 19 amino acids. CDR3 DNA: TGTGCCAGCAGCCCCCACTGGCCTAGCGGGGGCCCCATTCGCAATGAGCAGTTCTTC. This translates into CASSPHWPSGGPIRNEQFF.

V and J are TRBV5-6 and TRBJ1-6; D may be TRBD1 (5 bases). The germline V gene encodes CDR1 SGHDT and CDR2 YYEEEE. CDR3 length equals 14 residues. Deletions cut 1 base from V and 10 bases from J, with 12 bases between. CDR3: CASSLWKGLSPLHF. The CDR3 DNA reads as TGTGCCAGCAGCTTGTGGAAGGGGCTATCACCCCTCCACTTT. The whole variable domain, filled in from reference TRBV5-6 and TRBJ1-6, reads DAGVTQSPTHLIKTRGQQVTLRCSPKSGHDTVSWYQQALGQGPQFIFQYYEEEERQRGNFPDRFSGHQFPNYSSELNVNALLLGDSALYLCASSLWKGLSPLHFGNGTRLTVT.

V and J are TRBV29-1 and TRBJ1-2; D is uncertain. Trimming removed 4 bases at V and 3 bases at J, with 9 bases between. Germline CDR1 SQVTM, CDR2 ANQGSEA. CDR3 length: 12 amino acids. CDR3 nucleotides: TGCAGCGTTGGGGAGTCGCACTATGGCTACACCTTC. This sequence encodes CSVGESHYGYTF. Full variable domain (remainder filled in from reference TRBV29-1 and TRBJ1-2): SAVISQKPSRDICQRGTSLTIQCQVDSQVTMMFWYRQQPGQSLTLIATANQGSEATYESGFVIDKFPISRPNLTFSTLTVSNMSPEDSSIYLCSVGESHYGYTFGSGTRLTVV.

J is TRBJ1-1 and V is TRBV2; D not certain. Trimming pared 10 bases from V and 3 bases from J, leaving 12 bases between. The CDR3 length is 12 residues. CDR1 and CDR2 (germline): SNHLY, FYNNEI. In DNA form, the CDR3 reads TGTGCCACCGGTTTCGGTGACACTGAAGCTTTCTTT. Its protein is CATGFGDTEAFF.

The chain is built from TRBV28 and TRBJ1-2; the match to TRBD1 covers 7 bases. The CDR3 runs to 13 residues. CDR1 and CDR2 from the germline V gene are MDHEN and SYDVKM. V was clipped by 6 bases and J by 4 bases; unmatched bases: 5. In nucleotides, the CDR3 is TGTGCCAGCAGGACACAGGGGTTCTATGGCTACACCTTC. Translating it yields CASRTQGFYGYTF.

This clone has a handful of counts. V gene TRBV2 combines with J gene TRBJ1-6, with a possible D match to TRBD1 (5 bases). The CDR3 covers 14 residues. The V gene lost 6 bases and the J gene lost 7 bases, with 13 bases spanning the gap. Looked up from germline, CDR1 is SNHLY and CDR2 is FYNNEI. CDR3 nucleotides: TGTGCCAGCAGGGCGGGACCGATAAATTCACCCCTCCACTTT. It is translated as CASRAGPINSPLHF.

The chain is built from TRBV27 and TRBJ2-7; tentatively, D is TRBD1 (7 bases). Per the germline V gene, CDR1 is MNHEY and CDR2 is SMNVEV (reference sequence). With 6 bases removed from V and 4 bases from J, the gap between germline ends came to 16 bases. The CDR3 has 14 residues. The CDR3 region is CASRRDRGLYEQYF. CDR3 DNA: TGTGCCAGCAGGCGGGACAGAGGGCTGTACGAGCAGTACTTC.

This clone was seen a few times. The chain joins TRBV7-2 to TRBJ1-2; the D is unclear. The CDR3 totals 12 residues. CDR1 and CDR2 (germline): SGHTA, FQGNSA. Trimming shortened V by 5 bases and J by 8 bases, and 12 bases separated the two germline ends. The CDR3 sequence is CASSPYSTGYTF. For the CDR3, the DNA is TGTGCCAGCAGCCCTTATAGTACCGGCTACACCTTC.

This clone showed up just a few times. The V and J genes are TRBV13 and TRBJ2-1; D possibly corresponds to TRBD2 (5 bases). Germline assignment: CDR1 PRHDT and CDR2 FYEKMQ (reference sequence). The CDR3 is 13 residues long. V shed 3 bases and J shed 5 bases, with 8 bases lying between them. The CDR3 loop is CASSLGVNNEQFF. Written as DNA, the CDR3 is TGTGCCAGCAGCTTGGGAGTAAACAATGAGCAGTTCTTC.

This clone was seen a few times. The V call is TRBV4-3, the J call TRBJ2-2, with D unclear. Between the trimmed V and J ends, which lost 0 bases and 6 bases, there was a span of 14 bases. Germline CDR1 reads LGHNA; CDR2 reads YSLEER. This CDR3 spans 16 amino acids. In nucleotides, the CDR3 is TGCGCCAGCAGCCAAGATCGAACCTTCCAGGCCGGGGAGCTGTTTTTT. Amino acids: CASSQDRTFQAGELFF.

The rearrangement links TRBV28 to TRBJ1-2; D is undetermined. V lost 6 bases, J lost 8 bases, and 13 bases lay in between. CDR1 is MDHEN, CDR2 SYDVKM, per germline. This CDR3 is 12 amino acids long. CDR3 loop: CASSPSRRGYTF. CDR3 coding DNA: TGTGCCAGCAGCCCCTCTCGTCGGGGCTACACCTTC.

This clone showed up just a few times. The chain combines TRBV2 with TRBJ2-1; a weak D match, TRBD2 (6 bases). Trimming took 10 bases from V and 2 from J, leaving 12 bases between them. CDR1 SNHLY and CDR2 FYNNEI come from the germline V gene. CDR3 length: 13 residues. CDR3 DNA sequence: TGTGCCACCTCCAGGGAGGCCTACAATGAGCAGTTCTTC. Translating it yields CATSREAYNEQFF.